One T cell receptor beta chain is described in this entry. TCRdb's copy holds only in-frame clones and misses some; the assay was immunoSEQ multiplex PCR. The sample lists about 130,000 clones, about 79% occurring once. The data belong to a study of cytotoxic CD8 clonotypes in ibrutinib-treated CLL. V was clipped by 4 bases and J by 7 bases; unmatched bases: 11. Germline CDR1 LNHNV, CDR2 YYDKDF (reference sequence). The CDR3 sequence is 16 residues long. This specimen consisted of PBMCs, obtained after 12 months of ibrutinib treatment. The rearrangement uses TRBV15 and TRBJ2-1; TRBD2 matches at 9 bases. The sequence derives from a human donor with chronic lymphocytic leukemia. The DNA of the CDR3 is TGTGCCACCAGCAACCCCACCGGGACTAGCCCTAATGAGCAGTTCTTC. It is translated as CATSNPTGTSPNEQFF.